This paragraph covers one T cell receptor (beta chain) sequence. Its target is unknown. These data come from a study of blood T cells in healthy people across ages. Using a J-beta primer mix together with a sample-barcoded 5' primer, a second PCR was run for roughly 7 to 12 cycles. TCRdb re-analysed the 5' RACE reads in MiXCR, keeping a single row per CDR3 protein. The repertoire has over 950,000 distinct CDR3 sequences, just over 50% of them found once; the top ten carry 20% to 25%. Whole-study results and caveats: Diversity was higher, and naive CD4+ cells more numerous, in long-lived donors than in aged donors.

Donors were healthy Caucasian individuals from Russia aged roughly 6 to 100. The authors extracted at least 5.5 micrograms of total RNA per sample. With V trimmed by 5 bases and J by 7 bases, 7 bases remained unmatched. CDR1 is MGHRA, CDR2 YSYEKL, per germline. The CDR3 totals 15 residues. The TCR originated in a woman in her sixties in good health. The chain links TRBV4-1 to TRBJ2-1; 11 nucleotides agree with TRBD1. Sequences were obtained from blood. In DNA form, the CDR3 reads TGCGCCAGCAGCAACGGACAGGGGGCTGGGAATGAGCAGTTCTTC. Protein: CASSNGQGAGNEQFF.